A single sample is the source of the 10 T cell receptor beta chains below, sequenced in a study of blood T cell repertoires in COVID-19. Method: immunoSEQ multiplex PCR; TCRdb's copy keeps in-frame clones and lacks some. The sample includes about 150,000 clones, about nine tenths of them seen just once. The sequenced sample was PBMCs or T cells enriched from blood (not recorded which). The receptor set was obtained from a man aged 45-60 years who had recovered from COVID-19.

The chain couples TRBV27 to TRBJ2-5, with D tentatively TRBD2 (6 bases). Trimming removed 3 bases at V and 5 bases at J, with 16 bases between. This CDR3 region has 15 residues. Germline V gene lookup returns CDR1 MNHEY and CDR2 SMNVEV (reference sequence). In DNA form, the CDR3 reads TGTGCCAGCAGTTTGGGTAGCTCTCGGGGGGAGACCCAGTACTTC. Its protein is CASSLGSSRGETQYF.

The chain recombines TRBV6-1 with TRBJ2-1; weak D call: TRBD2 (6 bases). Germline CDR1 and CDR2: MNHNS and SASEGT. Trimming pared 2 bases from V and 12 bases from J, leaving 14 bases between. CDR3 length: 13 residues. CDR3 nucleotides: TGTGCCAGCAGTGAAACTGGGGGGACCTCGCAGTTCTTC. It is translated as CASSETGGTSQFF.

The chain recombines TRBV9 with TRBJ1-2; no clear D. The length of the CDR3 is 12 residues. Trimming took off 1 base at V and 5 bases at J, with 6 bases between the two ends. The V gene's germline CDR1 is SGDLS and CDR2 YYNGEE. CDR3: CASSVNSYGYTF. CDR3 coding DNA: TGTGCCAGCAGCGTAAACAGTTATGGCTACACCTTC.

This sequence joins TRBV27 and TRBJ2-7; TRBD2 agrees at 8 bases. This CDR3 has 13 residues. Germline V gene sequence: CDR1 MNHEY, CDR2 SMNVEV (reference sequence). Germline trimming cut 8 bases from V and 5 bases from J; bases unmatched to any gene: 8. CDR3 region: CASFGTSLDEQYF. For the CDR3, the DNA is TGTGCCAGCTTCGGGACTAGTCTTGACGAGCAGTACTTC.

The chain joins TRBV19 to TRBJ2-3; 9 positions match TRBD2. With 5 bases clipped from V and 6 bases from J, the junction kept 21 bases outside the gene matches. The CDR3 consists of 19 residues. CDR1 and CDR2 from the germline V gene are LNHDA and SQIVND (reference sequence). CDR3 loop: CASSLRRGSGGVREDTQYF. DNA for the CDR3: TGTGCCAGTAGTCTTCGGAGGGGTAGCGGGGGCGTTAGGGAGGATACGCAGTATTTT.

V gene TRBV30 combines with J gene TRBJ1-1, with 9 bases aligning to TRBD1. The germline V gene has CDR1 GTSNPN and CDR2 SVGIG (reference sequence). Trimming cost V 5 bases and J 6 bases; bases outside gene matches: 10. This CDR3 is built from 14 residues. CDR3 DNA: TGTGCCTGGGACAGGGGGACCTCCGGGGCTGAAGCTTTCTTT. It is translated as CAWDRGTSGAEAFF.

The genes are TRBV27 and TRBJ2-7, with 8 nucleotides matching TRBD2. The CDR3 covers 16 residues. Germline lookup yields CDR1 MNHEY and CDR2 SMNVEV (reference sequence). The junction had 11 bases not matched to a gene; V was cut back by 5 bases and J by 2 bases. The DNA of the CDR3 is TGTGCCAGCAGTCCGTCACTTGCGGGGGGCGCCTACGAGCAGTACGTC. Translation: CASSPSLAGGAYEQYV.

The chain has TRBV5-8 and TRBJ1-2; unclear D gene. The CDR3 has 14 residues. V lost 1 base and J 4 bases, leaving 11 bases between the germline ends. The germline V gene encodes CDR1 SGHTS and CDR2 YDEGEE. The CDR3 sequence: CASSLRREGYGYTF. The CDR3 DNA reads as TGTGCCAGCAGCTTGCGACGAGAGGGCTATGGCTACACCTTC.

J is TRBJ2-7 and V is TRBV27, with a weak D call TRBD2 (5 bases). This CDR3 is 12 amino acids long. V lost 2 bases and J 3 bases, leaving 5 bases between the germline ends. Germline CDR1 and CDR2: MNHEY and SMNVEV (reference sequence). CDR3 loop: CASSLRGYEQYF. The CDR3, as DNA: TGTGCCAGCAGTTTACGGGGCTACGAGCAGTACTTC.

The chain couples TRBV12-1 to TRBJ1-4; TRBD1 reflects the table's D call only, with no check against the DNA. TRBV12-1 is deemed a pseudogene. The CDR3 sequence is 15 residues long. CDR3 sequence: CASSSPGQGHEKLFF. The CDR3 DNA is TGTGCCAGCAGTTCCCCGGGACAGGGACATGAAAAACTGTTTTTT.